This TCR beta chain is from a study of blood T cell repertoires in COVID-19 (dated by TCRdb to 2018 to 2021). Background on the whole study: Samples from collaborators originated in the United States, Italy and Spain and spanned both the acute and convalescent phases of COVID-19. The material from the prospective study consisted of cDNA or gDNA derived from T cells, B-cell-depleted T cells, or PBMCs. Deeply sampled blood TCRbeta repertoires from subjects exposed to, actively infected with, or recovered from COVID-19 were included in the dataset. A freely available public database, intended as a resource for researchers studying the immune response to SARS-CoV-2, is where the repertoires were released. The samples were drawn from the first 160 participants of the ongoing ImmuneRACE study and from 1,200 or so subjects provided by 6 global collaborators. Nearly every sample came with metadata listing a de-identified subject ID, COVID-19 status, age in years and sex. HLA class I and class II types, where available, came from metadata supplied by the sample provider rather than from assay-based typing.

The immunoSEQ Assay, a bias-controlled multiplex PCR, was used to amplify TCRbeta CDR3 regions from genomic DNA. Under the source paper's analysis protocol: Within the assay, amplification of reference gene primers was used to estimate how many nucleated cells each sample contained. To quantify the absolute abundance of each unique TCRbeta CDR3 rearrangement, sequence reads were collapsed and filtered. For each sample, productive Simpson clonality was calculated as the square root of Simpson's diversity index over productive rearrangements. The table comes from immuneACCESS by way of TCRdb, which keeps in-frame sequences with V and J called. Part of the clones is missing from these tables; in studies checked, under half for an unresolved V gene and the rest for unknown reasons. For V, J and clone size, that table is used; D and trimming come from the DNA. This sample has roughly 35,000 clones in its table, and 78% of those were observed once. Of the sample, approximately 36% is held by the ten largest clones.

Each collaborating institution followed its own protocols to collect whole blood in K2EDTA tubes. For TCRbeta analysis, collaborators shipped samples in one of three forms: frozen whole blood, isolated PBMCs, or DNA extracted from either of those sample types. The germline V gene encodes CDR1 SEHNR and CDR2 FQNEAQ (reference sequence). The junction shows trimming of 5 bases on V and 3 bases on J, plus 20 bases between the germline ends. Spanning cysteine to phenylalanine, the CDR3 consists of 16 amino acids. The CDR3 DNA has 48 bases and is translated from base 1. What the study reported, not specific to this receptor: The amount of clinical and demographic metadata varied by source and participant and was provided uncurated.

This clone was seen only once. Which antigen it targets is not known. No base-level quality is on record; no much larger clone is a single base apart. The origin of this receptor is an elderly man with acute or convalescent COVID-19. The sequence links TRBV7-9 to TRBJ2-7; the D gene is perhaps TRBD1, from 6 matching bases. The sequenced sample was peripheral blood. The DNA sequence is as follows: TGTGCCAGCAGCCGTTCCGGCCCGGGACAACTCTACGAGCAGTACTTC. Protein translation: CASSRSGPGQLYEQYF.